This is a list of T cell receptor beta chains from one sample in a study of blood T cell repertoires in COVID-19. The method was immunoSEQ multiplex PCR; TCRdb's version includes in-frame clones alone and lacks a portion of them. The table has about 160,000 clones, 82% seen once. The sample comprised peripheral blood. These receptor sequences come from a woman of 80 years or more with active or convalescent COVID-19. CDR3s leave out the opening cysteine and the closing phenylalanine or tryptophan. Each record gives: J gene, V gene, CDR3 protein.

J gene: TRBJ2-6; V gene: TRBV5-1; CDR3 protein: ASSDGTGRSGANVLT
J gene: TRBJ2-5; V gene: TRBV11-3; CDR3 protein: ASSQRTGLGETQY
J gene: TRBJ2-2; V gene: TRBV7-3; CDR3 protein: ASSWSGAGTGELF
J gene: TRBJ1-2; V gene: TRBV28; CDR3 protein: ASSLWGRGRGYT
J gene: TRBJ2-5; V gene: TRBV7-3; CDR3 protein: ASSQSGKETQY
J gene: TRBJ2-7; V gene: TRBV5-1; CDR3 protein: ASSPQGGGWDEQY
J gene: TRBJ1-2; V gene: TRBV14; CDR3 protein: ASSQDTPGFGYT
J gene: TRBJ1-1; V gene: TRBV5-1; CDR3 protein: ASSFYGTNTEAF
J gene: TRBJ1-5; V gene: TRBV30; CDR3 protein: AWSLLRAGQPQH
J gene: TRBJ2-6; V gene: TRBV28; CDR3 protein: ASSPAMGLAGDVSGANVLT
J gene: TRBJ2-1; V gene: TRBV4-2; CDR3 protein: ASSQIPGLAGGPNEQF
J gene: TRBJ1-5; V gene: TRBV28; CDR3 protein: ASTRGQGYQPQH
J gene: TRBJ1-2; V gene: TRBV6-1; CDR3 protein: ASSKGQGARDPYGYT
J gene: TRBJ1-2; V gene: TRBV28; CDR3 protein: ASSPQWGDGYT
J gene: TRBJ2-2; V gene: TRBV11-2; CDR3 protein: ASSLQRSTGELF
J gene: TRBJ1-2; V gene: TRBV27; CDR3 protein: ASSSSETNYGYT
J gene: TRBJ2-1; V gene: TRBV6-1; CDR3 protein: ASSEPESSYNEQF
J gene: TRBJ1-2; V gene: TRBV20-1; CDR3 protein: RGATTYGYT
J gene: TRBJ2-1; V gene: TRBV9; CDR3 protein: ASSVALAGGQQF
J gene: TRBJ2-1; V gene: TRBV25-1; CDR3 protein: ASRLAGGSNEQF
J gene: TRBJ1-1; V gene: TRBV5-1; CDR3 protein: ASSLQSNTEAF
J gene: TRBJ2-2; V gene: TRBV10-1; CDR3 protein: ASSESKQNTGELF
J gene: TRBJ2-1; V gene: TRBV28; CDR3 protein: ATSRWGGQNEQF
J gene: TRBJ1-1; V gene: TRBV25-1; CDR3 protein: ASAGGWNTEAF
J gene: TRBJ1-3; V gene: TRBV3-1/TRBV3-2; CDR3 protein: ASSQPGVGNTIY
J gene: TRBJ1-5; V gene: TRBV3-1/TRBV3-2; CDR3 protein: ASSQDATGVQPQH
J gene: TRBJ1-1; V gene: TRBV30; CDR3 protein: AWSVEGWDTEAF
J gene: TRBJ2-5; V gene: TRBV7-7; CDR3 protein: ASSSVGGAGETQY
J gene: TRBJ2-7; V gene: TRBV6-1; CDR3 protein: ASSESARYSYEQY
J gene: TRBJ2-2; V gene: TRBV9; CDR3 protein: ASSGPGGRELF
J gene: TRBJ2-3; V gene: TRBV24-1; CDR3 protein: ATSDSAAGELTDTQY
J gene: TRBJ1-3; V gene: TRBV3-1/TRBV3-2; CDR3 protein: ASSPYSGQGVSGNTIY
J gene: TRBJ2-2; V gene: TRBV7-9; CDR3 protein: ASSPVAGGELF
J gene: TRBJ1-2; V gene: TRBV9; CDR3 protein: ASSTGQGIYGYT
J gene: TRBJ1-1; V gene: TRBV2; CDR3 protein: ASSEFTGTQNTEAF
J gene: TRBJ1-1; V gene: TRBV6-5; CDR3 protein: ASSPRQGWQTEAF
J gene: TRBJ1-2; V gene: TRBV27; CDR3 protein: ASSLDRDYGYT
J gene: TRBJ1-1; V gene: TRBV5-6; CDR3 protein: ASSMRQGFSTEAF
J gene: TRBJ2-7; V gene: TRBV6-1; CDR3 protein: ASSETWGRTYEQY
J gene: TRBJ2-7; V gene: TRBV7-3; CDR3 protein: ASSFYVGDSGYEQY
J gene: TRBJ1-1; V gene: TRBV7-9; CDR3 protein: ASIFTGLNTEAF
J gene: TRBJ2-1; V gene: TRBV24-1; CDR3 protein: ATSDWSDEQF
J gene: TRBJ1-1; V gene: TRBV12-3/TRBV12-4; CDR3 protein: ASSGGYTEAF
J gene: TRBJ1-5; V gene: TRBV3-1/TRBV3-2; CDR3 protein: ASSPQTGGSQPQH
J gene: TRBJ1-2; V gene: TRBV5-4; CDR3 protein: ASSLSESGYT
J gene: TRBJ1-4; V gene: TRBV6-6; CDR3 protein: ASNRGLNEKLF
J gene: TRBJ2-5; V gene: TRBV14; CDR3 protein: ASSQGGRIGETQY
J gene: TRBJ1-1; V gene: TRBV28; CDR3 protein: ASSPRGGGNTEAF
J gene: TRBJ2-3; V gene: TRBV5-1; CDR3 protein: ASSLGTPRDTQY
J gene: TRBJ2-5; V gene: TRBV5-1; CDR3 protein: ASSLRTSGLGETQY
J gene: TRBJ1-1; V gene: TRBV30; CDR3 protein: AWRVGDKPGFRAF